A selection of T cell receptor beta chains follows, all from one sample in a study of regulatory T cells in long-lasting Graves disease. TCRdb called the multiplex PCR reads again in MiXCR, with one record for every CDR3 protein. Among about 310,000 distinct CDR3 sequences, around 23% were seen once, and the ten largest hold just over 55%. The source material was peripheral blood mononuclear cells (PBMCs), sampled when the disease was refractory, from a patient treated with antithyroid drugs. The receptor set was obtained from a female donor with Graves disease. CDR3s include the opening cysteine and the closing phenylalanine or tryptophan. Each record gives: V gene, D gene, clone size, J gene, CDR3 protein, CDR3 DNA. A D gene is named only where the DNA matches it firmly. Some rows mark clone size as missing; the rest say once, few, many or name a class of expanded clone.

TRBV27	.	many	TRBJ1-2	CASSFTHNYGYTF	TGTGCCAGCAGTTTCACTCATAACTATGGCTACACCTTC
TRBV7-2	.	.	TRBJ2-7	CASMLWGGSEQYF	TGTGCCAGCATGCTCTGGGGCGGCTCCGAGCAGTACTTC
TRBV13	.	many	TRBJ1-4	CASSLEREINEKLFF	TGTGCCAGCAGCTTAGAAAGAGAAATTAATGAAAAACTGTTTTTT
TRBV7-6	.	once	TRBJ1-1	CASSPQRGTEAFF	TGTGCCAGCAGCCCGCAACGGGGCACTGAAGCTTTCTTT
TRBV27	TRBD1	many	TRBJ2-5	CASSSGQVETQYF	TGTGCCAGCAGTAGCGGACAGGTGGAGACCCAGTACTTC
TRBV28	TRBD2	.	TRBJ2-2	CASTSGVNTGELFF	TGTGCCAGTACTAGCGGAGTAAACACCGGGGAGCTGTTTTTT
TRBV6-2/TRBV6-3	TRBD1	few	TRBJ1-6	CASSPRQGGVSPLHF	TGTGCCAGCAGTCCGCGACAGGGAGGGGTTTCACCCCTCCACTTT
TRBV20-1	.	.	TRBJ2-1	CSVNVLSRVYNEQFF	TGCAGTGTTAACGTTCTCAGCAGGGTTTACAATGAGCAGTTCTTC
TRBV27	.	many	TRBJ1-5	CASSLREGLQPQHF	TGTGCCAGCAGTTTAAGGGAGGGCTTGCAGCCCCAGCATTTT
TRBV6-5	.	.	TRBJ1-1	CASSYHRDTEAFF	TGTGCCAGCAGTTACCACAGGGACACTGAAGCTTTCTTT
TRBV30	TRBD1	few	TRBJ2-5	CAWSVGGQTQYF	TGTGCCTGGAGTGTAGGGGGCCAGACCCAGTACTTC